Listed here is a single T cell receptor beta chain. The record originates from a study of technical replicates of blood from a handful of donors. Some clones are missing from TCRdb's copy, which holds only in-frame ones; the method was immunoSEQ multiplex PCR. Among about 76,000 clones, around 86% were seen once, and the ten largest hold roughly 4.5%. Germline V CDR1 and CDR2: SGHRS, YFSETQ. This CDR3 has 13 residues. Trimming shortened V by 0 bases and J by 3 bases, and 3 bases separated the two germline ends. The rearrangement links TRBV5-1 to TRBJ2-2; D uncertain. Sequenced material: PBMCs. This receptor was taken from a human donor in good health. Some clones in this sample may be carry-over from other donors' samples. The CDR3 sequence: CASSLAYTGELFF. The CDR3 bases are TGCGCCAGCAGCTTGGCCTACACCGGGGAGCTGTTTTTT.